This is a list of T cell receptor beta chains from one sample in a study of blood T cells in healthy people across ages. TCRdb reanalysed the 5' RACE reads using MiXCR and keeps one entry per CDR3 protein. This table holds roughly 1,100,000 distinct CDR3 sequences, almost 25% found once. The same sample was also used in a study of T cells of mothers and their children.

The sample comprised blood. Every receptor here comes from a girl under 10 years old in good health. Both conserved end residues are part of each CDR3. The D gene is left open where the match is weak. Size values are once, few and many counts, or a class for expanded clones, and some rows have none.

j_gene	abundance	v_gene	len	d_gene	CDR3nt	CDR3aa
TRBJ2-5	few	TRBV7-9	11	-	TGTGCCATCCGAGCGGGAGAGACCCAGTACTTC	CAIRAGETQYF
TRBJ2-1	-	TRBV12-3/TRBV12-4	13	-	TGTGCCAGCTCCTGGACAGAGGGCAATGAGCAGTTCTTC	CASSWTEGNEQFF
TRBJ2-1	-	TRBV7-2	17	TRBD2	TGTGCCAGCAGCTTCATTCTCTTAGCGGGGGGGACCAATGAGCAGTTCTTC	CASSFILLAGGTNEQFF
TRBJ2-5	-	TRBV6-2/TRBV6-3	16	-	TGTGCCAGCAGTTACGGGGCTAGCACCCTCCAAGAGACCCAGTACTTC	CASSYGASTLQETQYF
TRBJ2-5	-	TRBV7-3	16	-	TGTGCCAGCAGTAAAATAGGGGGGACACTCAAAGAGACCCAGTACTTC	CASSKIGGTLKETQYF
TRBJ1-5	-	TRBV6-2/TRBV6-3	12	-	TGTGCCAGCAGCCCAGTCTTGGAGCCCCAGCATTTT	CASSPVLEPQHF
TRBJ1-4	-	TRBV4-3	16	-	TGCGCCAGCAGCCAAGATTTCGGCGGATATAATGAAAAACTGTTTTTT	CASSQDFGGYNEKLFF
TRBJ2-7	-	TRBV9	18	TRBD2	TGTGCCAGCAGCTCGAACCCGGGACTAGCGGGAGTAGGGTACGAGCAGTACTTC	CASSSNPGLAGVGYEQYF
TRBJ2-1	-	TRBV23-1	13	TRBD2	TGCGCCAGCAGTGGACTAGTCGGAGTTGAGCAGTTCTTC	CASSGLVGVEQFF
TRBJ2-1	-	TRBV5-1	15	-	TGCGCCAGCAGCCTAACAGAGGGGGTCTACAATGAACAGTTCTTC	CASSLTEGVYNEQFF
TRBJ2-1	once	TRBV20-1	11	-	TGCAGTGCTAGAACTAGGGTCGAGCAGTTCTTC	CSARTRVEQFF
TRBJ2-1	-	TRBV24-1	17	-	TGTGCCACCAGTGATAAACAAGATTCTAACCCCCCCAATGAGCAGTTCTTC	CATSDKQDSNPPNEQFF
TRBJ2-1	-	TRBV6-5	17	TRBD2	TGTGCCAGCAGTTTCCATGGGGAGGGACTAGCGGACAATGAGCAGTTCTTC	CASSFHGEGLADNEQFF
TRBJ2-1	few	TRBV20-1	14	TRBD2	TGCAGTGCTGTTAGCGGGGGCCCTTACAATGAGCAGTTCTTC	CSAVSGGPYNEQFF
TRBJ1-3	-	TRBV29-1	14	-	TGCAGCGTTGAGCTGGAGTTATCTGGAAACACCATATATTTT	CSVELELSGNTIYF
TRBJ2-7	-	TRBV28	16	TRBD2	TGTGCCAGCAGTTGGAGGGGGCGCGGGACTAGCACCGAGCAGTACTTC	CASSWRGRGTSTEQYF
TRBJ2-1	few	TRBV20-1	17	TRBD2	TGCAGTGCTAGCGCCCTACTAGCGGAGAGCCTTTACAATGAGCAGTTCTTC	CSASALLAESLYNEQFF
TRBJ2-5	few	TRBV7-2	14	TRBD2	TGTGCCAGCAGCGATACTAGCGGGATTAAGACCCAGTACTTC	CASSDTSGIKTQYF
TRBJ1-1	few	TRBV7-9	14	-	TGTGCCAGCAGCTGGGAACAGGGGAACACTGAAGCTTTCTTT	CASSWEQGNTEAFF
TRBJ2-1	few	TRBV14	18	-	TGTGCCAGCAGCCCCGGGCCTACCAGGCGCCTTTCCTACAATGAGCAGTTCTTC	CASSPGPTRRLSYNEQFF
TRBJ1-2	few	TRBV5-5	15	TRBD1	TGTGCCAGCAGCTTTACAGCTAAGGGGGCATTTGGCTACACCTTC	CASSFTAKGAFGYTF
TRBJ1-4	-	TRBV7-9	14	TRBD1	TGTGCCAGCAGGGCCGGGGGACAGAATGAAAAACTGTTTTTT	CASRAGGQNEKLFF
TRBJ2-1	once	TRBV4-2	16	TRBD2	TGTGCCAGCAGCCAACTGAGCGGGAACTCCTACAATGAGCAGTTCTTC	CASSQLSGNSYNEQFF
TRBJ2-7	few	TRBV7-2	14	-	TGTGCCAGCAGCTTACTGCCTGGCGGCTACGAGCAGTACTTC	CASSLLPGGYEQYF
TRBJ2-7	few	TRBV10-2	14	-	TGCGCCAGCAGTGAACAGAAAAGCCTTTACGAGCAGTACTTC	CASSEQKSLYEQYF
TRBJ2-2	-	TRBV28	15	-	TGTGCCAGCACCTGGGACTTGGAATACGCCGGGGAGCTGTTTTTT	CASTWDLEYAGELFF